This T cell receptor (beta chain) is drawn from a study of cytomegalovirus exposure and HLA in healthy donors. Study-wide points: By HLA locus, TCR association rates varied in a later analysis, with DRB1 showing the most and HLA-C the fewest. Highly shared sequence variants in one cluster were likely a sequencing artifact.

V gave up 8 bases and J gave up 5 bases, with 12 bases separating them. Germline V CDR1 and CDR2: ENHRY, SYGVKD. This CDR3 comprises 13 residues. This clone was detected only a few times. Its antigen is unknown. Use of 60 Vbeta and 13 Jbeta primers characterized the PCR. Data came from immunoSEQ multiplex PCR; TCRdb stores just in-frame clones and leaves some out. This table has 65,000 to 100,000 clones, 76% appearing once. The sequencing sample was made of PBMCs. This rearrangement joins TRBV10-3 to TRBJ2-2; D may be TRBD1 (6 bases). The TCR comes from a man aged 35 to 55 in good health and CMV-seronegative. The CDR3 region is CAIGQGPTGELFF. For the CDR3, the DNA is TGTGCCATCGGGCAGGGGCCGACCGGGGAGCTGTTTTTT.